Each of the 32 T cell receptor beta chains below was sequenced from the same sample in a study of human T cells and chemical hapten exposure (dated by TCRdb to the early 2020s). The protocol used for the library was RACE. Sequencing used a NextSeq 500. TCRdb reworked the public reads: Q25 trimming with fastp, MiXCR clone assembly, productive beta chains retained. Entries are consolidated by CDR3 protein sequence, retaining the most common genes and DNA. The sample yields roughly 120,000 distinct CDR3 sequences; 12% to 15% were counted once. Over 0.85% of the sample comes from the top ten. What the time point label conveys for this sample: patch test 1, 2 weeks after DPC sensitization. Per the publication, the treatment or condition label means: therapeutic diphenylcyclopropenone sensitization with weekly scalp DPC. The sample here was whole blood, taken in connection with sensitization to the hapten diphenylcyclopropenone (DPC). The receptors stem from a man aged 18 to 29 with alopecia areata. Some clones in this sample may be carry-over from other donors' samples.

The chain has TRBV29-1 and TRBJ2-5; D gene unclear. V lost 2 bases to trimming and J lost 5 bases, with 15 bases between them. The CDR3 is made up of 14 amino acids. The germline gives CDR1 SQVTM, CDR2 ANQGSEA. The CDR3 here is CSVEPAQNEETQYF. The CDR3 DNA sequence: TGCAGCGTTGAACCAGCGCAGAACGAGGAGACCCAGTACTTC.

This clonotype was seen just once. The rearrangement joins TRBV18 to TRBJ2-5; D not resolved. Per germline, CDR1 KGHSH and CDR2 LQKENI. The CDR3 has 13 amino acids. The ends were cut back, 5 bases at V and 1 base at J, with 8 bases in the middle. The chain's CDR3 is CASSNSSQETQYF. CDR3 nucleotide sequence: TGTGCCAGCTCAAACAGTAGCCAAGAGACCCAGTACTTC.

The chain couples TRBV6-4 to TRBJ2-2, with 7 positions matching TRBD1. Germline CDR1 MRHNA, CDR2 SNTAGT. This CDR3 spans 15 amino acids. The trim removed 6 bases at V and 5 bases at J, leaving 9 bases unmatched. CDR3 residues: CASRPETGLTGELFF. The CDR3, as DNA: TGTGCCAGCAGGCCTGAGACAGGGTTAACCGGGGAGCTGTTTTTT.

The CDR3 here is CSAKPTDYRGGTGELFF. The CDR3 DNA is TGCAGTGCTAAGCCGACAGACTACAGGGGGGGCACCGGGGAGCTGTTTTTT. V gene TRBV20-1 combines with J gene TRBJ2-2, with TRBD1 as a possible D gene (8 bases). The CDR3 runs to 17 residues. The germline V and J ends were trimmed by 4 bases and 4 bases, with 22 bases remaining between them. Germline-derived CDR1 and CDR2 are DFQATT and SNEGSKA (reference sequence).

CDR3 bases: TGTGCCAGCAGCCCAGAACGGGATTACGAGCAGTACGTC. This sequence encodes CASSPERDYEQYV. The chain carries TRBV5-5 and TRBJ2-7; possibly TRBD2 for D (5 bases). The CDR3 sequence is 13 residues long. Trimming stripped 4 bases from V and 4 bases from J, with 12 bases between. CDR1 is SGHKS, CDR2 YYEKEE, per germline (reference sequence).

The genes are TRBV7-2 and TRBJ2-3; 8 nucleotides line up with TRBD1. Germline V gene lookup returns CDR1 SGHTA and CDR2 FQGNSA. V trimming: 5 bases; J trimming: 1 base; junction bases outside the gene matches: 5. This CDR3 region has 15 residues. CDR3 in DNA: TGTGCCAGCAGCCAACCGACAGGGGGCACAGATACGCAGTATTTT. Encoded protein: CASSQPTGGTDTQYF.

This CDR3 is CASSLTSGEITDTQYF. Written as DNA, the CDR3 is TGCGCCAGCAGCTTGACTAGCGGGGAGATCACAGATACGCAGTATTTT. This sequence joins TRBV5-1 and TRBJ2-3; 10 bases are a match to TRBD2. V lost 1 base to trimming and J lost 2 bases; unmatched junction nucleotides: 4. Germline V gene data show CDR1 as SGHRS and CDR2 as YFSETQ. The CDR3 consists of 16 residues.

The J gene is TRBJ1-1, the V gene TRBV19; D is unresolved. Germline V gene sequence: CDR1 LNHDA, CDR2 SQIVND (reference sequence). The CDR3 spans 13 residues. Deletions cut 2 bases from V and 6 bases from J, with 10 bases between. CDR3 nucleotides: TGTGCCAGTAGTATAAACCCTGTGGCTGAAGCTTTCTTT. It specifies CASSINPVAEAFF.

This clonotype was observed a few times. The chain carries TRBV5-5 and TRBJ2-1; D ambiguous. Trimming cost V 1 base and J 0 bases, with 8 bases left between them. The CDR3 totals 15 residues. Germline values: CDR1 SGHKS, CDR2 YYEKEE (reference sequence). The CDR3 nucleotides are TGTGCCAGCAGCTTGTACCCTGACTCCTACAATGAGCAGTTCTTC. Amino acids: CASSLYPDSYNEQFF.

The chain couples TRBV7-2 to TRBJ2-3, with 9 bases aligning to TRBD2. V gave up 6 bases and J gave up 4 bases; unmatched junction bases: 8. Germline values: CDR1 SGHTA, CDR2 FQGNSA. This CDR3 is 15 amino acids long. CDR3 DNA sequence: TGTGCCAGCAGGCGGACTAGCGACGGCTCAGATACGCAGTATTTT. Translating gives CASRRTSDGSDTQYF. The variable domain in full, completed from reference TRBV7-2 and TRBJ2-3, reads GAGVSQSPSNKVTEKGKDVELRCDPISGHTALYWYRQSLGQGLEFLIYFQGNSAPDKSGLPSDRFSAERTGGSVSTLTIQRTQQEDSAVYLCASRRTSDGSDTQYFGPGTRLTVL.

The genes are TRBV19 and TRBJ1-2, with 7 bases matching TRBD1. This CDR3 region has 12 residues. Germline CDR1 reads LNHDA; CDR2 reads SQIVND (reference sequence). This CDR3 reads CGAGGANYGYTF. Here the CDR3 DNA reads TGTGGCGCAGGGGGAGCTAACTATGGCTACACCTTC.

This clonotype showed up just a few times. The V gene is TRBV27, the J gene TRBJ2-5; D might be TRBD1 (6 bases). This CDR3 has 14 residues. V was pared by 2 bases and J by 5 bases, with 12 bases between. CDR1 MNHEY and CDR2 SMNVEV come from the germline V gene (reference sequence). CDR3: CASSLLGAPETQYF. CDR3 coding DNA: TGTGCCAGCAGTTTACTGGGGGCGCCGGAGACCCAGTACTTC.

The table lists this clonotype with a few counts. V usage is TRBV19 and J usage is TRBJ1-1; D gene ambiguous. The germline CDR1 and CDR2 sequences are LNHDA and SQIVND (reference sequence). CDR3 size: 14 residues. The V and J ends lost 1 base and 3 bases respectively, with 9 bases between them. The CDR3 loop is CASSIVGRDTEAFF. CDR3 bases: TGTGCCAGTAGTATAGTGGGAAGGGACACTGAAGCTTTCTTT.

This clonotype occurred a few times. V gene TRBV9 combines with J gene TRBJ2-3; possible D gene TRBD2, 5 bases. Trimming cost V 2 bases and J 1 base, with 11 bases left between them. The CDR3 is 15 residues long. Germline V lookup: CDR1 SGDLS, CDR2 YYNGEE. CDR3 residues: CASSVSLEGTDTQYF. The CDR3 coding sequence is TGTGCCAGCAGCGTCTCTTTGGAGGGCACAGATACGCAGTATTTT.

This clonotype appeared many times. The chain couples TRBV29-1 to TRBJ2-2; D remains unclear. Trimming removed 4 bases from V and 9 bases from J, with 15 bases in between. The V gene's germline CDR1 is SQVTM and CDR2 ANQGSEA. The length of the CDR3 is 13 residues. CDR3 residues: CSVGKGWSRELFF. The CDR3 DNA follows: TGCAGCGTTGGAAAGGGCTGGAGCAGGGAGCTGTTTTTT.

The genes are TRBV6-2 or TRBV6-3 and TRBJ2-7, with D perhaps matching TRBD2 (7 bases). The V end lost 7 bases, the J end lost 0 bases, and 13 bases lay between the germline ends. The CDR3 consists of 14 residues. The germline V gene encodes CDR1 MNHEY and CDR2 SVGEGT. The CDR3 loop reads CASKPGGLSYEQYF. The CDR3 DNA is TGTGCCAGCAAACCGGGGGGCCTCTCCTACGAGCAGTACTTC.

The chain couples TRBV6-5 to TRBJ1-1; D gene uncertain. Trimming cost V 7 bases and J 2 bases, with 14 bases left between them. The CDR3 extends over 14 amino acids. Germline-derived CDR1 and CDR2 are MNHEY and SVGAGI. CDR3 nucleotide sequence: TGTGCCAGCAACAGAGAGTTCGGCAACACTGAAGCTTTCTTT. Protein product: CASNREFGNTEAFF.

About this clonotype itself: The junction shows a germline mismatch at one end, possibly a read error. The CDR3 nucleotides read TGTGCCAGCAGTTACTCGCCTCGAGGACTAGTAGTCTTC. Translation gives CASSYSPRGLVVF. The chain carries TRBV6-5 and TRBJ2-5; TRBD2 agrees at 7 bases. There are 13 residues in the CDR3. CDR1 is MNHEY and CDR2 is SVGAGI in the germline V gene.

This chain uses TRBV7-8 with TRBJ2-7, with 7 bases fitting TRBD1. In germline, CDR1 is SGHVS, CDR2 FQNEAQ. V gave up 5 bases and J gave up 2 bases; unmatched junction bases: 9. The CDR3 is 15 amino acids. The CDR3 nucleotides are TGTGCCAGCAGCCTATACGGGGACAGCACCTACGAGCAGTACGTC. Protein: CASSLYGDSTYEQYV.

This clonotype was counted a few times. The CDR3 here is CASSYSSAPYEQYV. The CDR3 DNA sequence: TGTGCCAGCAGTTACTCTAGCGCTCCCTACGAGCAGTACGTC. The V and J genes are TRBV6-2 or TRBV6-3 and TRBJ2-7; possibly TRBD2 for D (5 bases). This CDR3 is built from 14 residues. V was trimmed by 0 bases and J by 2 bases, leaving 8 bases between them. Germline V gene lookup returns CDR1 MNHEY and CDR2 SVGEGT.

This clonotype was found a few times. CDR3 DNA sequence: TGTGCCAGCAGCCTTACGGCAGGGTCTAATTCACCCCTCCACTTT. Protein: CASSLTAGSNSPLHF. The chain is built from TRBV3-1 and TRBJ1-6, with D tentatively TRBD1 (5 bases). The CDR3 covers 15 residues. CDR1 and CDR2 (germline): LGHDT, YNNKEL (reference sequence). The V end lost 4 bases, the J end lost 6 bases, and 13 bases lay between the germline ends.

Ten or more counts support this clonotype. The chain links TRBV5-4 to TRBJ1-1, with D possibly being TRBD1 (5 bases). V lost 0 bases, J lost 1 base, and 7 bases lay in between. Per the germline V gene, CDR1 is SGHNT and CDR2 is YYREEE (reference sequence). The CDR3 is 14 amino acids. The CDR3 protein is CASSLGQRNTEAFF. CDR3 nucleotide sequence: TGTGCCAGCAGCTTGGGACAGAGGAACACTGAAGCTTTCTTT.

The chain links TRBV27 to TRBJ1-1; D possibly corresponds to TRBD1 (6 bases). Germline V lookup: CDR1 MNHEY, CDR2 SMNVEV (reference sequence). The CDR3 has 17 amino acids. V lost 5 bases, J lost 6 bases, and 25 bases lay in between. The chain's CDR3 is CASSPISNTRGRSEAFF. The CDR3, as DNA: TGTGCCAGCAGTCCAATAAGTAACACCAGGGGCCGCTCTGAAGCTTTCTTT.

This clonotype has at least ten counts. The rearrangement joins TRBV7-6 to TRBJ2-7; D is undetermined. CDR1 SGHVS and CDR2 FNYEAQ come from the germline V gene. CDR3 length: 12 amino acids. Deletions cut 1 base from V and 4 bases from J, with 5 bases between. The CDR3 reads CASSLGEYEQYF. The DNA for the CDR3 is TGTGCCAGCAGCTTAGGCGAGTACGAGCAGTACTTC.

This clonotype was picked up a small number of times. This chain joins TRBV3-1 and TRBJ1-2; D may be TRBD1 (5 bases). This CDR3 is 12 amino acids long. With 3 bases removed from V and 7 bases from J, the gap between germline ends came to 9 bases. Germline CDR1 reads LGHDT; CDR2 reads YNNKEL (reference sequence). CDR3 DNA: TGTGCCAGCAGCCAGGGGCCGAGTGGCTACACCTTC. Its protein product is CASSQGPSGYTF.

The chain carries TRBV20-1 and TRBJ2-3; 14 bases map to TRBD2. Germline assignment: CDR1 DFQATT and CDR2 SNEGSKA (reference sequence). Losses at the gene ends were 0 bases for V and 2 bases for J; bases not matched to a gene: 1. The CDR3 is made up of 16 amino acids. The CDR3 spells CSAREGLAGDTDTQYF. The DNA for the CDR3 is TGCAGTGCTAGAGAGGGACTAGCGGGGGACACAGATACGCAGTATTTT.

The CDR3: CASSEGNITGAEAFF. CDR3 nucleotides: TGTGCCAGCAGTGAAGGTAATATCACAGGGGCTGAAGCTTTCTTT. The V call is TRBV6-1, the J call TRBJ1-1, with 7 bases lining up with TRBD1. Germline loops: CDR1 MNHNS, CDR2 SASEGT. Trimming at V came to 1 base and at J to 6 bases, leaving 8 bases not matched to a gene. This CDR3 comprises 15 residues.

The chain recombines TRBV9 with TRBJ2-1, with 8 bases fitting TRBD2. CDR3 length: 16 amino acids. With 3 bases clipped from V and 8 bases from J, the junction kept 13 bases outside the gene matches. Per germline, CDR1 SGDLS and CDR2 YYNGEE. The CDR3 loop reads CASSEGPGGLMDEQFF. In DNA form, the CDR3 reads TGTGCCAGCAGCGAAGGACCGGGGGGGCTTATGGATGAGCAGTTCTTC.

This clonotype appeared a single time. Compared with germline, one end of the junction differs, possibly owing to a read error. The chain links TRBV12-3 or TRBV12-4 to TRBJ2-1; D possibly corresponds to TRBD1 (6 bases). The length of the CDR3 is 15 residues. CDR3 DNA: TGTGCCAGCAGTTTATCCGGGACAACCTACAATGAGCAGATCTTC. Translation: CASSLSGTTYNEQIF.

DNA for the CDR3: TGCAGTGCCAGCCCAGATACGCAGTATTTT. Translation: CSASPDTQYF. The chain joins TRBV20-1 to TRBJ2-3, with D unresolved. Germline loops: CDR1 DFQATT, CDR2 SNEGSKA (reference sequence). The CDR3 spans 10 residues. Deletions cut 6 bases from V and 4 bases from J, with 5 bases between.

In this sample, this clonotype turned up a few times. V gene TRBV29-1 combines with J gene TRBJ2-5; a possible D gene is TRBD2 (7 bases). Germline CDR1 SQVTM, CDR2 ANQGSEA. V was trimmed by 4 bases and J by 4 bases, leaving 10 bases between them. The CDR3 totals 12 residues. CDR3: CSVVRGGETQYF. For the CDR3, the DNA is TGCAGCGTTGTAAGGGGGGGAGAGACCCAGTACTTC. Drawing the rest from reference TRBV29-1 and TRBJ2-5, the complete variable domain is SAVISQKPSRDICQRGTSLTIQCQVDSQVTMMFWYRQQPGQSLTLIATANQGSEATYESGFVIDKFPISRPNLTFSTLTVSNMSPEDSSIYLCSVVRGGETQYFGPGTRLLVL.

This clonotype has ten or more counts. The genes are TRBV12-3 or TRBV12-4 and TRBJ1-5; D may be TRBD1 (6 bases). This CDR3 comprises 15 residues. Between the trimmed V and J ends, which lost 2 bases and 0 bases, there was a span of 8 bases. CDR3 region: CASSLKGGSNQPQHF. CDR3 coding DNA: TGTGCCAGCAGTTTAAAGGGGGGTAGCAATCAGCCCCAGCATTTT.